The 28 T cell receptor beta chains in this list originate from one sample, sequenced in a study of blood T cell repertoires in COVID-19. Only in-frame clones appear in the TCRdb table, and some are missing; sequencing was by immunoSEQ multiplex PCR. The sample lists 150,000 to 200,000 clones, roughly 85% seen once, with nearly 8.5% in the top ten. Sequenced: peripheral blood. These receptors were taken from a man between 60 and 75 years old with acute or convalescent COVID-19.

The J gene is TRBJ2-5, the V gene TRBV7-2; 9 positions match TRBD1. CDR1 and CDR2 from the germline V gene are SGHTA and FQGNSA. The V segment lost 3 bases and the J segment 5 bases; nucleotides outside the gene matches: 10. This CDR3 has 16 residues. DNA of the CDR3: TGTGCCAGCAGCTTCGGACAGGGGAGATGGGCGGAGACCCAGTACTTC. Translated, it gives CASSFGQGRWAETQYF.

This chain uses TRBV11-2 with TRBJ2-3, with 7 bases matching TRBD2. The CDR3 spans 14 residues. Per germline, CDR1 SGHAT and CDR2 FQNNGV. Trimming took 1 base from V and 5 from J; bases not matched to a gene: 3. The CDR3 sequence is CASSLAGGVDTQYF. The CDR3 DNA follows: TGTGCCAGCAGCTTAGCGGGAGGAGTAGATACGCAGTATTTT.

This clone was seen a single time. The CDR3 sequence: CASSSRLAAPYEQYF. CDR3 bases: TGTGCCAGCAGCTCAAGACTAGCGGCCCCCTACGAGCAGTACTTC. The chain recombines TRBV7-2 with TRBJ2-7, with 9 bases identical to TRBD2. CDR3 length: 15 amino acids. Germline loops: CDR1 SGHTA, CDR2 FQGNSA. V was clipped by 4 bases and J by 2 bases; unmatched bases: 6.

The rearrangement joins TRBV27 to TRBJ1-2; 9 nucleotides agree with TRBD1. V shed 6 bases and J 2 bases; nucleotides not matched to a gene: 10. Germline CDR1 MNHEY, CDR2 SMNVEV (reference sequence). This CDR3 region has 16 residues. In nucleotides, the CDR3 is TGTGCCAGCAGACCACGAGGACAGGGGCGCAACTATGGCTACACCTTC. Its protein product is CASRPRGQGRNYGYTF.

The chain's CDR3 is CASSKTIQETQYF. The DNA of the CDR3 is TGTGCCAGCAGCAAGACTATCCAAGAGACCCAGTACTTC. V usage is TRBV27 and J usage is TRBJ2-5, with D perhaps matching TRBD2 (5 bases). Per germline, CDR1 MNHEY and CDR2 SMNVEV (reference sequence). V dropped 6 bases and J dropped 1 base, with 9 bases sitting between them. The length of the CDR3 is 13 residues.

The rearrangement joins TRBV5-1 to TRBJ2-7; 10 nucleotides align to TRBD2. The CDR3 contains 14 residues. CDR1 SGHRS and CDR2 YFSETQ come from the germline V gene. V dropped 4 bases and J dropped 7; count of bases not matched to a gene: 8. The CDR3 DNA reads TGCGCCAGCAGCCCAGCGGGAGGGCCTCGAGAGCAGTACTTC. Amino acid sequence: CASSPAGGPREQYF.

This rearrangement joins TRBV7-8 to TRBJ2-7; 7 nucleotides line up with TRBD2. Germline CDR1 and CDR2: SGHVS and FQNEAQ. The CDR3 loop spans 14 amino acids. With V trimmed by 5 bases and J by 4 bases, 8 bases remained unmatched. CDR3 amino acids: CASSLGLGIYEQYF. The CDR3, as DNA: TGTGCCAGCAGCCTCGGACTAGGGATTTACGAGCAGTACTTC. The full variable domain, completed using reference TRBV7-8 and TRBJ2-7, is GAGVSQSPRYKVAKRGQDVALRCDPISGHVSLFWYQQALGQGPEFLTYFQNEAQLDKSGLPSDRFFAERPEGSVSTLKIQRTQQEDSAVYLCASSLGLGIYEQYFGPGTRLTVT.

The chain uses TRBV27 and TRBJ1-1, with D possibly matching TRBD1 (5 bases). This CDR3 spans 13 amino acids. V was cut by 3 bases and J by 6 bases, with 11 bases left in between. CDR1 is MNHEY and CDR2 is SMNVEV in the germline V gene (reference sequence). The CDR3 DNA follows: TGTGCCAGCAGTTTTAGCCAGGGCCCTGAAGCTTTCTTT. Translated: CASSFSQGPEAFF.

This clone was counted once. J is TRBJ1-1 and V is TRBV5-8; TRBD1 matches at 7 bases. V shed 0 bases, J shed 0 bases, and the junction held 14 bases outside the gene matches. The germline V gene encodes CDR1 SGHTS and CDR2 YDEGEE. This CDR3 has 19 residues. CDR3 in amino acids: CASSLDPRQGRGMNTEAFF. The CDR3 DNA reads TGTGCCAGCAGCTTGGATCCCCGACAGGGACGGGGTATGAACACTGAAGCTTTCTTT.

The chain has TRBV30 and TRBJ2-1; 14 bases line up with TRBD2. The V segment lost 6 bases and the J segment 3 bases; nucleotides outside the gene matches: 7. The CDR3 is 16 amino acids. From germline, CDR1 is GTSNPN and CDR2 SVGIG (reference sequence). The CDR3 is CACAPGLAGVYNEQFF. The CDR3, as DNA: TGTGCCTGCGCCCCGGGACTAGCGGGAGTCTACAATGAGCAGTTCTTC.

The V call is TRBV24-1, the J call TRBJ2-1; 12 bases line up with TRBD2. Per germline, CDR1 KGHDR and CDR2 SFDVKD. This CDR3 has 19 amino acids. The V and J ends lost 4 bases and 8 bases, in that order; junction bases with no gene match: 17. This CDR3 reads CATSDPQGASGRAMDEQFF. The CDR3 region has the DNA TGTGCCACCAGTGACCCTCAAGGGGCTAGCGGGAGGGCCATGGATGAGCAGTTCTTC.

The rearrangement links TRBV20-1 to TRBJ1-6; D unresolved. The V and J ends lost 3 bases and 5 bases respectively, with 5 bases between them. CDR3 length: 12 residues. The V gene's germline CDR1 is DFQATT and CDR2 SNEGSKA (reference sequence). As DNA, the CDR3 is TGCAGTGCTAGTCCTAATAATTCACCCCTCCACTTT. This gives the protein CSASPNNSPLHF.

J is TRBJ1-3 and V is TRBV9; 10 nucleotides line up with TRBD1. Unmatched junction bases numbered 5, after V lost 2 bases and J lost 3 bases. CDR1 is SGDLS, CDR2 YYNGEE, per germline. The CDR3 sequence is 16 residues long. The CDR3 is CASSVLTGGVGNTIYF. CDR3 nucleotide sequence: TGTGCCAGCAGCGTCTTGACAGGGGGCGTTGGAAACACCATATATTTT.

The chain carries TRBV2 and TRBJ1-1; TRBD1 matches at 9 bases. Germline V gene lookup returns CDR1 SNHLY and CDR2 FYNNEI. Trimming cost V 8 bases and J 1 base; bases outside gene matches: 8. This CDR3 has 15 residues. CDR3 amino acids: CASRKGQGKNTEAFF. DNA for the CDR3: TGTGCCAGCCGGAAGGGACAGGGTAAGAACACTGAAGCTTTCTTT.

This clone appeared a few times. The gene calls are TRBV7-8 and TRBJ2-3, with 10 bases aligning to TRBD1. Trimming at V came to 5 bases and at J to 0 bases, leaving 8 bases not matched to a gene. Germline V gives CDR1 SGHVS, CDR2 FQNEAQ. The CDR3 covers 17 residues. The CDR3 is CASSRRQGAISTDTQYF. CDR3 in DNA: TGTGCCAGCAGCAGAAGACAGGGGGCGATAAGCACAGATACGCAGTATTTT.

CDR3 DNA sequence: TGTGCCAGCAGCCTGGACACCAACACTGAAGCTTTCTTT. Protein product: CASSLDTNTEAFF. The rearrangement uses TRBV9 and TRBJ1-1; weak D call: TRBD1 (5 bases). V shed 4 bases and J shed 2 bases, with 9 bases lying between them. The CDR3 sequence is 13 residues long. Germline CDR1 SGDLS, CDR2 YYNGEE.

The chain employs TRBV7-9 and TRBJ2-7, with D possibly TRBD2 on 5 matching bases. Deletions cut 2 bases from V and 4 bases from J, with 15 bases between. Looked up from germline, CDR1 is SEHNR and CDR2 is FQNEAQ (reference sequence). The CDR3 length is 15 residues. The CDR3, as DNA: TGTGCCAGCAGCTTATATCGGAACGGGAAGTACGAGCAGTACTTC. Translating it yields CASSLYRNGKYEQYF.

The chain has TRBV2 and TRBJ1-2; TRBD1 aligns across 9 bases. CDR3 size: 13 residues. Germline V gene lookup returns CDR1 SNHLY and CDR2 FYNNEI. Trimming took 6 bases from V and 8 from J; bases not matched to a gene: 7. Written as DNA, the CDR3 is TGTGCCAGCAGAGAGGGACAGGGTCTGGGCTACACCTTC. Amino acids: CASREGQGLGYTF.

The chain links TRBV6-1 to TRBJ1-3; no firm D call. Trimming stripped 2 bases from V and 0 bases from J, with 11 bases between. Germline lookup yields CDR1 MNHNS and CDR2 SASEGT. The CDR3 extends over 16 amino acids. Written as DNA, the CDR3 is TGTGCCAGCAGTGAAATGTTGGAGGGCTCTGGAAACACCATATATTTT. Translated: CASSEMLEGSGNTIYF.

This chain links TRBV7-8 with TRBJ1-2; D ambiguous. The CDR3 is made up of 16 amino acids. Trimming took off 0 bases at V and 2 bases at J, with 13 bases between the two ends. Germline V gives CDR1 SGHVS, CDR2 FQNEAQ. This chain's CDR3 is CASSLARPEPNYGYTF. As DNA, the CDR3 is TGTGCCAGCAGCTTAGCGAGGCCAGAACCAAACTATGGCTACACCTTC.

The chain employs TRBV5-4 and TRBJ2-5; 15 nucleotides align to TRBD2. Trimming at V came to 0 bases and at J to 2 bases, leaving 2 bases not matched to a gene. There are 17 residues in the CDR3. Germline assignment: CDR1 SGHNT and CDR2 YYREEE (reference sequence). This chain's CDR3 is CASSLGGLAGGQETQYF. In DNA form, the CDR3 reads TGTGCCAGCAGCTTGGGGGGACTAGCGGGAGGACAAGAGACCCAGTACTTC.

This rearrangement joins TRBV27 to TRBJ2-7; 8 bases fit TRBD2. Trimming at V came to 8 bases and at J to 3 bases, leaving 12 bases not matched to a gene. The CDR3 is made up of 15 amino acids. The germline V gene encodes CDR1 MNHEY and CDR2 SMNVEV (reference sequence). CDR3 protein: CASRRELAGNYEQYF. The CDR3 DNA sequence: TGTGCCAGCCGACGCGAGCTAGCGGGTAACTACGAGCAGTACTTC.

Worth noting for this clone: An end of the junction does not agree with germline; a read error may underlie this. The genes are TRBV28 and TRBJ2-7, with unresolved D. Per the germline V gene, CDR1 is MDHEN and CDR2 is SYDVKM. There are 13 residues in the CDR3. The CDR3 is CASSLSSVRLASF. CDR3 bases: TGTGCCAGCAGTTTGTCTTCCGTACGACTGGCATCATTC.

The chain has TRBV2 and TRBJ1-5, with no clear D. The CDR3 extends over 15 amino acids. Trimming stripped 6 bases from V and 2 bases from J, with 14 bases between. Looked up from germline, CDR1 is SNHLY and CDR2 is FYNNEI. As DNA, the CDR3 is TGTGCCAGCAGCGATATGTCAGGCGGCAATCAGCCCCAGCATTTT. It encodes CASSDMSGGNQPQHF. Full variable domain (rest looked up from reference TRBV2 and TRBJ1-5): EPEVTQTPSHQVTQMGQEVILRCVPISNHLYFYWYRQILGQKVEFLVSFYNNEISEKSEIFDDQFSVERPDGSNFTLKIRSTKLEDSAMYFCASSDMSGGNQPQHFGDGTRLSIL.

The chain carries TRBV7-3 and TRBJ1-2; TRBD1 is a possible D gene (5 bases). The CDR3 is made up of 14 amino acids. Germline lookup yields CDR1 SGHTA and CDR2 FQGTGA. V dropped 5 bases and J dropped 5 bases, with 15 bases sitting between them. In DNA, the CDR3 is TGTGCCAGCAGCCCCTTGGGGGGGATTTATGGCTACACCTTC. Protein: CASSPLGGIYGYTF.

The rearrangement uses TRBV2 and TRBJ2-1; D is undetermined. CDR1 and CDR2 from the germline V gene are SNHLY and FYNNEI. V lost 8 bases and J lost 9, with 8 bases in between. The CDR3 has 10 amino acids. In nucleotides, the CDR3 is TGTGCCAGCGGGCGTGGTGAGCAGTTCTTC. This gives the protein CASGRGEQFF.

The rearrangement links TRBV28 to TRBJ1-5; D is unresolved. V was cut by 2 bases and J by 6 bases, with 17 bases left in between. Per the germline V gene, CDR1 is MDHEN and CDR2 is SYDVKM. The CDR3 totals 16 residues. The CDR3: CASSLRDVGRGQPQHF. Written as DNA, the CDR3 is TGTGCCAGCAGTTTAAGGGATGTAGGGCGGGGTCAGCCCCAGCATTTT. Supplemented by reference TRBV28 and TRBJ1-5, the full variable domain reads DVKVTQSSRYLVKRTGEKVFLECVQDMDHENMFWYRQDPGLGLRLIYFSYDVKMKEKGDIPEGYSVSREKKERFSLILESASTNQTSMYLCASSLRDVGRGQPQHFGDGTRLSIL.

The J gene is TRBJ1-6, the V gene TRBV28, with TRBD1 identical over 9 bases. The V gene end was trimmed by 4 bases and the J gene end by 10 bases; junction bases not matched to a gene: 11. CDR1 MDHEN and CDR2 SYDVKM come from the germline V gene. This CDR3 is built from 16 residues. The DNA of the CDR3 is TGTGCCAGCAGTTCTAACAGGGGGCGCCTTGGGTCACCCCTCCACTTT. Its translation is CASSSNRGRLGSPLHF.